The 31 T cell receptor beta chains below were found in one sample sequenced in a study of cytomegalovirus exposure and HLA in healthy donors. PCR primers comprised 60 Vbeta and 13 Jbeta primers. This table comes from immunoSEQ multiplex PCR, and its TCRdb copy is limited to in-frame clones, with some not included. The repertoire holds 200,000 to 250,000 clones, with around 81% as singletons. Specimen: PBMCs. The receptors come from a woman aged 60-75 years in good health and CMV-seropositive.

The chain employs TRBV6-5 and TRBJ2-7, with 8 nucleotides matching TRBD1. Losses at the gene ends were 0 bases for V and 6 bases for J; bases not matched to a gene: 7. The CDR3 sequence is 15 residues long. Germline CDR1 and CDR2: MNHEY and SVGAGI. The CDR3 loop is CASSYSGTGYCEQYF. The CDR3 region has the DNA TGTGCCAGCAGTTACTCGGGGACAGGTTACTGCGAGCAGTACTTC.

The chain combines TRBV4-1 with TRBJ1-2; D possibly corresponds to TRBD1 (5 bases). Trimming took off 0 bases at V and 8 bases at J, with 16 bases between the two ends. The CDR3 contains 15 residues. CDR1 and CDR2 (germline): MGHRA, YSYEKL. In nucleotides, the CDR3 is TGCGCCAGCAGCCAAGAGGGTGCCGGGACTGGCGGCTACACCTTC. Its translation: CASSQEGAGTGGYTF.

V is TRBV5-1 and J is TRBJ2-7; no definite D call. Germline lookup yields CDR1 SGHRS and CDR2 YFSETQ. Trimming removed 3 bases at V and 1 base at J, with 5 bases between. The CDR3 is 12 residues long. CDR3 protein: CASSSTSYEQYF. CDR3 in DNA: TGCGCCAGCAGCTCCACTTCCTACGAGCAGTACTTC.

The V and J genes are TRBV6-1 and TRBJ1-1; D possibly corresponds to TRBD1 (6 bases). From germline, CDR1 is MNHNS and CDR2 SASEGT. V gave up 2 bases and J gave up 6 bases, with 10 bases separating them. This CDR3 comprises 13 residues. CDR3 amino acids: CASSETNRAEAFF. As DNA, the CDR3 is TGTGCCAGCAGTGAAACTAACAGGGCTGAAGCTTTCTTT.

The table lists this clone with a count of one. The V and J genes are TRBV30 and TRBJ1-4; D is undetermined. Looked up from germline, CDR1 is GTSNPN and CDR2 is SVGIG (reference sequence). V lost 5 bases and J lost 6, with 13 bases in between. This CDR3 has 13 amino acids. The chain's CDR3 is CAWASGGYEKLFF. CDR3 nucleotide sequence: TGTGCCTGGGCATCCGGCGGATATGAAAAACTGTTTTTT.

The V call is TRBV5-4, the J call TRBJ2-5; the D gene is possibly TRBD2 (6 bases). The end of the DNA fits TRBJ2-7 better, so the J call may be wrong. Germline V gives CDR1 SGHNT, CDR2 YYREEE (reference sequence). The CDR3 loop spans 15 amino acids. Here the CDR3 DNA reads TGTGCCAGCAGCCGTAGCGGAATTAAGCCCTACGAGCAGTACTTC. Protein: CASSRSGIKPYEQYF.

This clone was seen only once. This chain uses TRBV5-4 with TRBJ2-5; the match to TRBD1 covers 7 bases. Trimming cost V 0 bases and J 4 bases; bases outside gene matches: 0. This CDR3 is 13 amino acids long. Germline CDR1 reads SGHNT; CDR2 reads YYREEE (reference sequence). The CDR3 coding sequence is TGTGCCAGCAGCTTGGCAGGGGGAGAGACCCAGTACTTC. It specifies CASSLAGGETQYF. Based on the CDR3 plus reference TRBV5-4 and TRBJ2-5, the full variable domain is ETGVTQSPTHLIKTRGQQVTLRCSSQSGHNTVSWYQQALGQGPQFIFQYYREEENGRGNFPPRFSGLQFPNYSSELNVNALELDDSALYLCASSLAGGETQYFGPGTRLLVL.

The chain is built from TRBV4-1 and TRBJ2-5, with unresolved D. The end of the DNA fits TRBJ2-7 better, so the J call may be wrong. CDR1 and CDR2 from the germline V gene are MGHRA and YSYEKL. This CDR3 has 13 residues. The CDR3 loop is CASSQGRNYEQYF. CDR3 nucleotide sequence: TGCGCCAGCAGCCAAGGGCGGAATTACGAGCAGTACTTC.

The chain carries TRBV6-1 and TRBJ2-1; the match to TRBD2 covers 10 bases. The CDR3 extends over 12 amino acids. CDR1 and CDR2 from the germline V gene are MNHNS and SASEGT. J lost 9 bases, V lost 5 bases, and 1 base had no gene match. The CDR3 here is CASSSSGSEQFF. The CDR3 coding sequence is TGTGCCAGCAGTTCTAGCGGGAGTGAGCAGTTCTTC.

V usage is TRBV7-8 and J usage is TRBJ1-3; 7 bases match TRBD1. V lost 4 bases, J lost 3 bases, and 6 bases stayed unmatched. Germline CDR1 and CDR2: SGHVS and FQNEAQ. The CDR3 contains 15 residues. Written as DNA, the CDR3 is TGTGCCAGCAGCTGGGGACAGTTATTTGGAAACACCATATATTTT. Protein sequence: CASSWGQLFGNTIYF.

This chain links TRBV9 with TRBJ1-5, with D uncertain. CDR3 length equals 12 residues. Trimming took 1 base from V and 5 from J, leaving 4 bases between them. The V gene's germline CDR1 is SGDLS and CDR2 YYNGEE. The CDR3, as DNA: TGTGCCAGCAGCGTACCCGATCAGCCCCAGCATTTT. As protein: CASSVPDQPQHF.

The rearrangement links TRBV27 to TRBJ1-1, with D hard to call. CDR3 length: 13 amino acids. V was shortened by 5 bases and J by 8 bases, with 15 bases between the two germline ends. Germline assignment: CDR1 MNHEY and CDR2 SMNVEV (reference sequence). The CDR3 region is CASSGYTKLEAFF. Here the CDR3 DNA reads TGTGCCAGCAGTGGGTACACTAAACTGGAAGCTTTCTTT.

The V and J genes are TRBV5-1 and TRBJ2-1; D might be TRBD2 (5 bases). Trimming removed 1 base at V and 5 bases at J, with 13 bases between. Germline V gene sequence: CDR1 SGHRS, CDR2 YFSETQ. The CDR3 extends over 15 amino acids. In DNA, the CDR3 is TGCGCCAGCAGCTTGTTGATGGGAGTCCACAATGAGCAGTTCTTC. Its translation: CASSLLMGVHNEQFF.

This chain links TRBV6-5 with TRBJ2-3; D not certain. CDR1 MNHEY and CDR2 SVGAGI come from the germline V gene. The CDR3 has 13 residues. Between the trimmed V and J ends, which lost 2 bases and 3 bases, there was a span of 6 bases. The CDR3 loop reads CASSYESTDTQYF. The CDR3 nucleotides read TGTGCCAGCAGTTACGAGAGTACAGATACGCAGTATTTT.

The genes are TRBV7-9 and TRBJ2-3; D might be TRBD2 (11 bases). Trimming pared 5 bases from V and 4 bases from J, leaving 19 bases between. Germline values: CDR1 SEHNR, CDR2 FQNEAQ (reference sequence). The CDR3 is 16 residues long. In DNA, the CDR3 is TGTGCCAGCAGCGAGACTAGCGGGACAGGGGCAGATACGCAGTATTTT. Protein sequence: CASSETSGTGADTQYF.

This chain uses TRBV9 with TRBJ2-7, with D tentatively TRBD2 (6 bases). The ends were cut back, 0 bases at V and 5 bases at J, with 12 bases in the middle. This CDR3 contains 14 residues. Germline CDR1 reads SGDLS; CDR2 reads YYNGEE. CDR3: CASSVAGVWNEQYF. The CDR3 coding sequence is TGTGCCAGCAGCGTAGCGGGAGTTTGGAACGAGCAGTACTTC. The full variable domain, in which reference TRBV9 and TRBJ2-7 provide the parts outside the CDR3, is DSGVTQTPKHLITATGQRVTLRCSPRSGDLSVYWYQQSLDQGLQFLIQYYNGEERAKGNILERFSAQQFPDLHSELNLSSLELGDSALYFCASSVAGVWNEQYFGPGTRLTVT.

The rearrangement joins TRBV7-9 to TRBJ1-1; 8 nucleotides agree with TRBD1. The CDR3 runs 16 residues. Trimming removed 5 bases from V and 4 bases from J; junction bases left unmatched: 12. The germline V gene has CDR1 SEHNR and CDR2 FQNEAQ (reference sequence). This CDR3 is CASSQRTGRDTTEAFF. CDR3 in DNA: TGTGCCAGCAGCCAACGGACAGGGCGGGATACCACTGAAGCTTTCTTT.

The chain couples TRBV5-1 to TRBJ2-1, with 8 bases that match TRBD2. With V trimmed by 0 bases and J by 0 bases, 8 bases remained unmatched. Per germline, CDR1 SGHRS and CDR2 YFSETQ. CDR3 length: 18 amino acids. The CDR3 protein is CASSLGTSGQISYNEQFF. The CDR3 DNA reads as TGCGCCAGCAGCTTGGGAACTAGCGGCCAAATCTCCTACAATGAGCAGTTCTTC. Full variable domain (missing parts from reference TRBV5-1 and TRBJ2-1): KAGVTQTPRYLIKTRGQQVTLSCSPISGHRSVSWYQQTPGQGLQFLFEYFSETQRNKGNFPGRFSGRQFSNSRSEMNVSTLELGDSALYLCASSLGTSGQISYNEQFFGPGTRLTVL.

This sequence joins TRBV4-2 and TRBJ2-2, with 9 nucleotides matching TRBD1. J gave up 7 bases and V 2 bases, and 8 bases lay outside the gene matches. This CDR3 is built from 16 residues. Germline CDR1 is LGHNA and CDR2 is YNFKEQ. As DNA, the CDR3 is TGTGCCAGCAGCCAAAAGGACAGGGGAGGGGACGGGGAGCTGTTTTTT. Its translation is CASSQKDRGGDGELFF.

In DNA, the CDR3 is TGTGCCAGCAGCTTGGCTGCCGGGACAGGGAGTGAAAAACTGTTTTTT. This sequence encodes CASSLAAGTGSEKLFF. This chain links TRBV5-4 with TRBJ1-4; 9 bases match TRBD1. The CDR3 spans 16 residues. The junction had 7 bases not matched to a gene; V was cut back by 0 bases and J by 7 bases. Germline-derived CDR1 and CDR2 are SGHNT and YYREEE (reference sequence).

The CDR3 reads CASSPRAEAFF. The DNA of the CDR3 is TGTGCCAGCAGCCCCAGGGCTGAAGCTTTCTTT. J is TRBJ1-1 and V is TRBV6-6, with a possible D match to TRBD1 (5 bases). Germline V gene lookup returns CDR1 MNHNY and CDR2 SVGAGI (reference sequence). The CDR3 runs to 11 residues. Trimming took off 6 bases at V and 6 bases at J, with 8 bases between the two ends.

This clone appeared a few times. The CDR3 region has the DNA TGCGCCAGCAGCAAGGGACAGGGATATGAAAAACTGTTTTTT. Translating it yields CASSKGQGYEKLFF. The J gene is TRBJ1-4, the V gene TRBV5-1, with 9 bases matching TRBD1. Germline V gene sequence: CDR1 SGHRS, CDR2 YFSETQ. J was trimmed by 6 bases and V by 4 bases; bases with no gene match: 4. This CDR3 has 14 residues.

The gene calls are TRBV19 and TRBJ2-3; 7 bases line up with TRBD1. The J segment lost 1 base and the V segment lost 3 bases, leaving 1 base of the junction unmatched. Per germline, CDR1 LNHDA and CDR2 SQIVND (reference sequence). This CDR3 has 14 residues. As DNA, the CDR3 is TGTGCCAGTAGTATTGGGACAGGCACAGATACGCAGTATTTT. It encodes CASSIGTGTDTQYF.

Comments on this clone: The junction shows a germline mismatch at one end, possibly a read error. The CDR3 coding sequence is TGTTCCAGCAGCCTTAGAGGTACAGGGTTTGGGACTGAAGCTTTCTTT. Protein product: CSSSLRGTGFGTEAFF. The chain joins TRBV7-9 to TRBJ1-1; perhaps TRBD1 as D (6 bases). CDR1 is SEHNR, CDR2 FQNEAQ, per germline (reference sequence). The CDR3 runs to 16 residues. The variable domain in full, with the rest retrieved from reference TRBV7-9 and TRBJ1-1, is DTGVSQNPRHKITKRGQNVTFRCDPISEHNRLYWYRQTLGQGPEFLTYFQNEAQLEKSRLLSDRFSAERPKGSFSTLEIQRTEQGDSAMYLCSSSLRGTGFGTEAFFGQGTRLTVV.

The CDR3 protein is CASSFRDRGWDTQYF. The CDR3 nucleotides are TGTGCCAGCAGCTTCCGGGACAGGGGCTGGGATACGCAGTATTTT. V is TRBV11-2 and J is TRBJ2-3, with 10 bases that match TRBD1. There are 15 residues in the CDR3. The V and J ends lost 3 bases and 6 bases, in that order; junction bases with no gene match: 6. CDR1 is SGHAT and CDR2 is FQNNGV in the germline V gene.

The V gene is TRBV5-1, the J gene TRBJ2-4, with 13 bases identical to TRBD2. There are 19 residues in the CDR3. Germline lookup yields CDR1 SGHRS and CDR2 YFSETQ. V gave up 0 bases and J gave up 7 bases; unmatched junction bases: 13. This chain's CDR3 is CASSLAQGLAGAGVNIQYF. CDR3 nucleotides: TGCGCCAGCAGCTTGGCCCAAGGACTAGCGGGAGCCGGCGTGAACATTCAGTACTTC.

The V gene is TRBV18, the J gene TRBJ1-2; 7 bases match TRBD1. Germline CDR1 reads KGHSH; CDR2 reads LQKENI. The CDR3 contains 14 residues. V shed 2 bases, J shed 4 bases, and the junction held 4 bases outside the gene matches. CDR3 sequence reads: CASSPKGQSYGYTF. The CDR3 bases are TGTGCCAGCTCACCAAAGGGACAGTCCTATGGCTACACCTTC. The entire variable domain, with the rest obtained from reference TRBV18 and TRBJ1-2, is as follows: NAGVMQNPRHLVRRRGQEARLRCSPMKGHSHVYWYRQLPEEGLKFMVYLQKENIIDESGMPKERFSAEFPKEGPSILRIQQVVRGDSAAYFCASSPKGQSYGYTFGSGTRLTVV.

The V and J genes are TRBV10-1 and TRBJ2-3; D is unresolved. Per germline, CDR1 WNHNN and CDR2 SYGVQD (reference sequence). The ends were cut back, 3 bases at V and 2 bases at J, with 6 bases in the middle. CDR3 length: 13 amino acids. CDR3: CASSDPYTDTQYF. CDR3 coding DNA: TGCGCCAGCAGTGACCCCTACACAGATACGCAGTATTTT.

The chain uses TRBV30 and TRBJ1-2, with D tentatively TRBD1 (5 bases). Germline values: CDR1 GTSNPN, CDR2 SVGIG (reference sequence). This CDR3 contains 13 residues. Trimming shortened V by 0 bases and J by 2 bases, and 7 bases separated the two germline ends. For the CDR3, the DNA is TGTGCCTGGAGTGTAGACAGCAACTATGGCTACACCTTC. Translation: CAWSVDSNYGYTF.

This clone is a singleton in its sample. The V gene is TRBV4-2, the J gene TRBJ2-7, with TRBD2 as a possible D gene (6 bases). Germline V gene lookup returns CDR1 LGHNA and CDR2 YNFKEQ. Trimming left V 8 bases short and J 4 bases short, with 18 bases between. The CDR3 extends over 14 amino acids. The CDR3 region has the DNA TGTGCCAGCGGCGCGAACGGGAGAGGGTACGAGCAGTACTTC. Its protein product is CASGANGRGYEQYF.

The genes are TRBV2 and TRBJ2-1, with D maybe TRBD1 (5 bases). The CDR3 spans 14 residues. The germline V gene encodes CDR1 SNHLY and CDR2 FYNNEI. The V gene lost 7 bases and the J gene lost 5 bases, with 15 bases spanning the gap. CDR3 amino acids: CASKPQGAHNEQFF. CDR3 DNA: TGTGCCAGCAAACCTCAAGGGGCGCACAATGAGCAGTTCTTC.